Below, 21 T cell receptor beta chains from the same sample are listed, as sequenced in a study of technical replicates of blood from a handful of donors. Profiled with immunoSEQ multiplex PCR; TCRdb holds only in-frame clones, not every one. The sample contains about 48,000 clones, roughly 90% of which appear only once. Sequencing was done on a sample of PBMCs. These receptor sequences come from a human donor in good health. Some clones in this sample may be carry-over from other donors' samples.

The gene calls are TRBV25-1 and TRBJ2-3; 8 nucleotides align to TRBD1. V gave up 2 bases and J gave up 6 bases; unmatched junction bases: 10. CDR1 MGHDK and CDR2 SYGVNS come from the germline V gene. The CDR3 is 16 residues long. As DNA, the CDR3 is TGTGCCAGCAGTGAACCTGGGGCAGGGGGCTTGGATACGCAGTATTTT. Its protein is CASSEPGAGGLDTQYF.

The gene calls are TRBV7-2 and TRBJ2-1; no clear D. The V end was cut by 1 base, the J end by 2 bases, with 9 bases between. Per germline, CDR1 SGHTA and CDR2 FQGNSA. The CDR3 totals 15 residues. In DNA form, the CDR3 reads TGTGCCAGCAGCTTAGGACTGGCTCCCTACAATGAGCAGTTCTTC. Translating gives CASSLGLAPYNEQFF.

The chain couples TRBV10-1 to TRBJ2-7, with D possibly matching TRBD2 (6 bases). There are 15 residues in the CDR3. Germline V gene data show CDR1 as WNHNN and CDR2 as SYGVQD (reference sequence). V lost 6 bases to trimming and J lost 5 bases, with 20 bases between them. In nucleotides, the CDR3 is TGCGCCAGCAGCTCCCCCCGGGAGCCGTTGGACGAGCAGTACTTC. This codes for CASSSPREPLDEQYF.

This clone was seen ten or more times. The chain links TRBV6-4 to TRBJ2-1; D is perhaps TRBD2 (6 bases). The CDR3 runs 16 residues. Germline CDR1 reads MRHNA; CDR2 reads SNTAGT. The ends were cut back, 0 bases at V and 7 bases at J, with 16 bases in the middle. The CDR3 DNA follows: TGTGCCAGCAGTGACTCGAGTCTGGGGGGTGAGAATGAGCAGTTCTTC. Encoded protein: CASSDSSLGGENEQFF.

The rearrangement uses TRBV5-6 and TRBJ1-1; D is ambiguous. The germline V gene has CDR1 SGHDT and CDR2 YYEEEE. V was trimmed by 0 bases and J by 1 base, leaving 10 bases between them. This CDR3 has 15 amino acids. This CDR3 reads CASSLVEESNTEAFF. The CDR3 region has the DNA TGTGCCAGCAGCTTGGTTGAGGAGTCGAACACTGAAGCTTTCTTT.

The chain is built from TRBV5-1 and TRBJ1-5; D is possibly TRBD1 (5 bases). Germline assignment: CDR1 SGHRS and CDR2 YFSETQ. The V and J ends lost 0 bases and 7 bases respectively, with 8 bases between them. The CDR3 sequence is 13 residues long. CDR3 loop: CASSLGQGQPQHF. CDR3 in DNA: TGCGCCAGCAGCTTGGGGCAGGGCCAGCCCCAGCATTTT. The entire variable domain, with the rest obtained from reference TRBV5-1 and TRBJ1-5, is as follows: KAGVTQTPRYLIKTRGQQVTLSCSPISGHRSVSWYQQTPGQGLQFLFEYFSETQRNKGNFPGRFSGRQFSNSRSEMNVSTLELGDSALYLCASSLGQGQPQHFGDGTRLSIL.

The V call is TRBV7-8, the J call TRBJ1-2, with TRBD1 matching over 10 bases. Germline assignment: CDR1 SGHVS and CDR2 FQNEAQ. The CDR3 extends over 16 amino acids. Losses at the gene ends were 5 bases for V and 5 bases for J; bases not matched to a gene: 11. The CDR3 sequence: CASSPGTGASSYGYTF. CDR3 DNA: TGTGCCAGCAGCCCCGGGACAGGGGCGAGTTCGTATGGCTACACCTTC.

This CDR3 reads CASSKTSGEGETQYF. The CDR3 bases are TGTGCCAGCAGCAAGACTAGCGGGGAAGGGGAGACCCAGTACTTC. This sequence joins TRBV5-4 and TRBJ2-5, with 11 nucleotides matching TRBD2. This CDR3 has 15 residues. The V gene end was trimmed by 4 bases and the J gene end by 5 bases; junction bases not matched to a gene: 7. Germline V gives CDR1 SGHNT, CDR2 YYREEE (reference sequence).

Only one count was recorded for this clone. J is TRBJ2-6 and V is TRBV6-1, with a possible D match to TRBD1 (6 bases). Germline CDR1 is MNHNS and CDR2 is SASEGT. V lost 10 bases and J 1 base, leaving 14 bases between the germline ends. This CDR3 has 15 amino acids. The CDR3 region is CATRDISSGANVLTF. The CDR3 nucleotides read TGTGCCACCCGGGACATTAGTTCTGGGGCCAACGTCCTGACTTTC.

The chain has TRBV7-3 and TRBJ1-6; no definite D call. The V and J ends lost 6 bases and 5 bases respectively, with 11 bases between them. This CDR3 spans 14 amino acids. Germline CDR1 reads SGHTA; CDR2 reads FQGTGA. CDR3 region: CASSPDGDNSPLHF. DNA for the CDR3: TGTGCCAGCAGTCCAGACGGAGATAATTCACCCCTCCACTTT.

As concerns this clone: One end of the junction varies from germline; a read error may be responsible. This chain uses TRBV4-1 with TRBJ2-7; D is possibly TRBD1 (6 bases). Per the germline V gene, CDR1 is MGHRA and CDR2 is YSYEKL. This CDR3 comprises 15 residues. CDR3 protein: CASSQAQQGPYERYF. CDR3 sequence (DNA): TGCGCCAGCAGCCAAGCCCAACAGGGACCCTACGAGCGGTACTTC.

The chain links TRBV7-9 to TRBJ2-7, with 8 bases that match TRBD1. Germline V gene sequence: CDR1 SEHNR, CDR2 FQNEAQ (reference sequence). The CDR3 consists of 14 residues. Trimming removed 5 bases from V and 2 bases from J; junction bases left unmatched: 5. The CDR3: CASSRQGNPYEQYF. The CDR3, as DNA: TGTGCCAGCAGCCGACAGGGGAACCCCTACGAGCAGTACTTC.

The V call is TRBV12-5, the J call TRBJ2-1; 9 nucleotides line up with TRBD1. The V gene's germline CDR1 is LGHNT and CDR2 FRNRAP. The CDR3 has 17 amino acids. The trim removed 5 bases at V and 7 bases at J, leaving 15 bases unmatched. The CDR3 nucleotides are TGTGCTAGTGGTCTTGGTCGTCGGACAGGGGAGAGGAATGAGCAGTTCTTC. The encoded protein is CASGLGRRTGERNEQFF. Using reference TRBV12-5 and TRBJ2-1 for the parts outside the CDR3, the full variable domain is DARVTQTPRHKVTEMGQEVTMRCQPILGHNTVFWYRQTMMQGLELLAYFRNRAPLDDSGMPKDRFSAEMPDATLATLKIQPSEPRDSAVYFCASGLGRRTGERNEQFFGPGTRLTVL.

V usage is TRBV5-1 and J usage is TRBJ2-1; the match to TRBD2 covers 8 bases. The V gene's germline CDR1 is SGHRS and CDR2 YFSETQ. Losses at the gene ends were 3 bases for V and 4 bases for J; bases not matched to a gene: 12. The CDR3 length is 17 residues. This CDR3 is CASSSILSGGAYNEQFF. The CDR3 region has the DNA TGCGCCAGCAGCTCTATCCTTTCCGGGGGGGCATACAATGAGCAGTTCTTC.

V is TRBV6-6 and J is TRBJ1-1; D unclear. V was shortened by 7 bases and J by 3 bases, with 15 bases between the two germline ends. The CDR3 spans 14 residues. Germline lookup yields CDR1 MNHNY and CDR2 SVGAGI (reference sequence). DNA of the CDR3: TGTGCCAGCACCTCTAGCGACGTGTACACTGAAGCTTTCTTT. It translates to CASTSSDVYTEAFF.

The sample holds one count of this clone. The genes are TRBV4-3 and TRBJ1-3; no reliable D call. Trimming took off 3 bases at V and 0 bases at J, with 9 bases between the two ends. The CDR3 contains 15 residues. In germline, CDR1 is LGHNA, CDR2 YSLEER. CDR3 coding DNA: TGCGCCAGCAGCCAGGCCCCTTTCTCTGGAAACACCATATATTTT. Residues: CASSQAPFSGNTIYF.

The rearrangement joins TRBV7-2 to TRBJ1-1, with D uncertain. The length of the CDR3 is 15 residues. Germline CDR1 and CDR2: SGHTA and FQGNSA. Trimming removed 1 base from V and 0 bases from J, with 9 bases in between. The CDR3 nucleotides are TGTGCCAGCAGCTTAGGGGCAGGAATGAACACTGAAGCTTTCTTT. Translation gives CASSLGAGMNTEAFF.

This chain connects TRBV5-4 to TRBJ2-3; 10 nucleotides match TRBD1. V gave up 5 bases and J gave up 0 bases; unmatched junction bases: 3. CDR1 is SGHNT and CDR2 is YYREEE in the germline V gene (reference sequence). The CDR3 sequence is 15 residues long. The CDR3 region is CASRRDRGSTDTQYF. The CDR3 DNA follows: TGTGCCAGCAGGCGGGACAGGGGTAGCACAGATACGCAGTATTTT.

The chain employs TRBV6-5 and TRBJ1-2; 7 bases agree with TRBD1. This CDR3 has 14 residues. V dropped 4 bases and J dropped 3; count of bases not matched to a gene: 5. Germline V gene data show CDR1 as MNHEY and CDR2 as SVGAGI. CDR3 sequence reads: CASSSAGGDYGYTF. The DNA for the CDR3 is TGTGCCAGCAGTTCGGCAGGGGGAGACTATGGCTACACCTTC.

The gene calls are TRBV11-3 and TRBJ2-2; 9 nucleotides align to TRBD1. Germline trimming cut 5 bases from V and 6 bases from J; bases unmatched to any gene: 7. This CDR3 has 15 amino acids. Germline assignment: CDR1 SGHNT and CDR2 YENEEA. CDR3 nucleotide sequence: TGTGCCAGCAGCGCCCCCGGGACAGGGCCCGGGGAGCTGTTTTTT. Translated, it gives CASSAPGTGPGELFF.

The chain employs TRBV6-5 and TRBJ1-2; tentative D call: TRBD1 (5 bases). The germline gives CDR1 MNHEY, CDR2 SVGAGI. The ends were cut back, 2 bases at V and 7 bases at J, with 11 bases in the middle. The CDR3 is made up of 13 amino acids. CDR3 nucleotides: TGTGCCAGCAGTTACGACCCGGGGGTTGGCTACACCTTC. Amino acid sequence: CASSYDPGVGYTF.